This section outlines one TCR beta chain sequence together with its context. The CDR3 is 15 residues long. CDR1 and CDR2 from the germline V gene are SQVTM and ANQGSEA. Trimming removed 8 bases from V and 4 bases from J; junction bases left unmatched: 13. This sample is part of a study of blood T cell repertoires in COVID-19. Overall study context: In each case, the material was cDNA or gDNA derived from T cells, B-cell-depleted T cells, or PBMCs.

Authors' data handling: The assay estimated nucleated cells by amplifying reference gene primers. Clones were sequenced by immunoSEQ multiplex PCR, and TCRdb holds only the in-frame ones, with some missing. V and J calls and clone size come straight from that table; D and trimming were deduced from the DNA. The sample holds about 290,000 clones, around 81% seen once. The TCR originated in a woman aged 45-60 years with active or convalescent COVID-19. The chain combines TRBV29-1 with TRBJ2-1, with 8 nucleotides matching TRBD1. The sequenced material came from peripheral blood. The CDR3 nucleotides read TGCAGCCATGGACAGGGCTCTTCTCCTTACAATGAGCAGTTCTTC. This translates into CSHGQGSSPYNEQFF.